These 15 T cell receptor beta chains were sequenced from one sample in a study of T-cell memory formation after mild COVID-19. TCRdb itself ran the 5' RACE reads through MiXCR, one entry per CDR3 protein. This table holds roughly 130,000 distinct CDR3 sequences, 15% to 20% found once. Sequenced input: PBMCs or a T cell subset sorted from them (not recorded which). These receptors were taken from an adult woman who had mild COVID-19 (a few samples of this study predate the infection). Cell type and time point are not known.

In its sample, this clonotype was seen a few times. J is TRBJ2-7 and V is TRBV18, with 9 positions matching TRBD1. The CDR3 covers 13 residues. Germline-derived CDR1 and CDR2 are KGHSH and LQKENI. The junction had 6 bases not matched to a gene; V was cut back by 6 bases and J by 6 bases. In DNA form, the CDR3 reads TGTGCCAGCTCCGGGACAGGGAGTCTCGAGCAGTACTTC. Protein: CASSGTGSLEQYF. The full variable domain, its missing parts supplied by reference TRBV18 and TRBJ2-7, is NAGVMQNPRHLVRRRGQEARLRCSPMKGHSHVYWYRQLPEEGLKFMVYLQKENIIDESGMPKERFSAEFPKEGPSILRIQQVVRGDSAAYFCASSGTGSLEQYFGPGTRLTVT.

This clonotype was found many times. The chain employs TRBV19 and TRBJ2-2; 7 nucleotides line up with TRBD1. CDR1 and CDR2 from the germline V gene are LNHDA and SQIVND (reference sequence). V gave up 7 bases and J gave up 4 bases; unmatched junction bases: 9. The CDR3 totals 15 residues. For the CDR3, the DNA is TGTGCCAGTATCCAACAGGGGCCGGGCACCGGGGAGCTGTTTTTT. It encodes CASIQQGPGTGELFF.

The chain couples TRBV7-2 to TRBJ2-1; 10 bases line up with TRBD2. The germline gives CDR1 SGHTA, CDR2 FQGNSA. The CDR3 covers 15 residues. Trimming took 2 bases from V and 6 from J; bases not matched to a gene: 4. For the CDR3, the DNA is TGTGCCAGCAGCTTATCTAGCGGGGGATCCAATGAGCAGTTCTTC. Translation gives CASSLSSGGSNEQFF.

The rearrangement links TRBV12-3 or TRBV12-4 to TRBJ2-2, with D possibly being TRBD1 or TRBD2 (5 bases each). This CDR3 has 11 residues. V lost 3 bases to trimming and J lost 13 bases, with 9 bases between them. The CDR3 loop is CASSLTGRLFF. The CDR3 bases are TGTGCCAGCAGTTTGACGGGACGGCTGTTTTTT.

This clonotype was recorded a few times. CDR3 bases: TGTGCCAGCAGTAACACAAAGGAGCAGTTCTTC. As protein: CASSNTKEQFF. The chain uses TRBV6-2 or TRBV6-3 and TRBJ2-1; D gene ambiguous. CDR3 size: 11 residues. CDR1 and CDR2 from the germline V gene are MNHEY and SVGEGT. Trimming removed 5 bases at V and 10 bases at J, with 9 bases between.

The rearrangement joins TRBV20-1 to TRBJ2-5; TRBD1 matches 10 bases. The V segment lost 8 bases and the J segment 4 bases; nucleotides outside the gene matches: 10. The CDR3 totals 14 residues. Germline V gene data show CDR1 as DFQATT and CDR2 as SNEGSKA (reference sequence). For the CDR3, the DNA is TGCAGTTGGGACAGGGGAAGTCGGGGAGAGACCCAGTACTTC. Translated, it gives CSWDRGSRGETQYF.

This chain joins TRBV13 and TRBJ1-1; 9 bases agree with TRBD1. CDR3 length equals 15 residues. J was trimmed by 3 bases and V by 5 bases; bases with no gene match: 7. Germline CDR1 is PRHDT and CDR2 is FYEKMQ (reference sequence). The DNA for the CDR3 is TGTGCCAGCAGCCGAAACAGGGGGCGCGACACTGAAGCTTTCTTT. Amino acids: CASSRNRGRDTEAFF.

The sample holds many counts of this clonotype. The J gene is TRBJ2-7, the V gene TRBV3-1; possible D gene TRBD2, 6 bases. CDR1 and CDR2 (germline): LGHDT, YNNKEL (reference sequence). The CDR3 has 12 residues. V was clipped by 5 bases and J by 3 bases, with 8 bases between them. The CDR3 bases are TGTGCCAGCAGCTCGACTAGCTACGAGCAGTACTTC. As protein: CASSSTSYEQYF.

In its sample, this clonotype was seen many times. The CDR3 DNA is TGTGCCACCAGTGTATCACTAGGGCATCGGGAGACCCAGTACTTC. This gives the protein CATSVSLGHRETQYF. The chain combines TRBV24-1 with TRBJ2-5; perhaps TRBD2 as D (5 bases). The CDR3 runs to 15 residues. Germline V gene sequence: CDR1 KGHDR, CDR2 SFDVKD. V was trimmed by 5 bases and J by 5 bases, leaving 17 bases between them.

This clonotype was observed a handful of times. The chain recombines TRBV7-2 with TRBJ1-1, with 9 bases fitting TRBD1. The V segment lost 8 bases and the J segment 0 bases; nucleotides outside the gene matches: 7. Germline loops: CDR1 SGHTA, CDR2 FQGNSA. This CDR3 has 15 amino acids. CDR3 in DNA: TGTGCCAGCTCAACAGGGGGCGCGGTGAACACTGAAGCTTTCTTT. Amino acids: CASSTGGAVNTEAFF.

CDR3 sequence: CASSQVASGARDEQFF. DNA for the CDR3: TGCGCCAGCAGCCAAGTAGCTAGCGGGGCGCGGGATGAGCAGTTCTTC. The chain is built from TRBV4-1 and TRBJ2-1; 9 bases match TRBD2. The CDR3 totals 16 residues. V was clipped by 1 base and J by 8 bases; unmatched bases: 9. From germline, CDR1 is MGHRA and CDR2 YSYEKL.

This clonotype was seen a handful of times. The V gene is TRBV7-9, the J gene TRBJ2-7, with 7 bases matching TRBD1. The CDR3 is made up of 14 amino acids. J was trimmed by 2 bases and V by 5 bases; bases with no gene match: 6. Germline V gene sequence: CDR1 SEHNR, CDR2 FQNEAQ (reference sequence). As DNA, the CDR3 is TGTGCCAGCAGCCCCTGGACAGGTACCTACGAGCAGTACTTC. It is translated as CASSPWTGTYEQYF.

This clonotype was observed a few times. The chain links TRBV6-5 to TRBJ1-2, with 9 bases aligning to TRBD1. Trimming cost V 5 bases and J 4 bases; bases outside gene matches: 11. Germline CDR1 is MNHEY and CDR2 is SVGAGI. There are 16 residues in the CDR3. The CDR3 sequence: CASSTLQGAPSYGYTF. In nucleotides, the CDR3 is TGTGCCAGCAGTACCTTACAGGGGGCGCCTAGCTATGGCTACACCTTC.

Only a few counts were recorded for this clonotype. The gene calls are TRBV12-3 or TRBV12-4 and TRBJ2-1; a weak D match, TRBD1 (6 bases). This CDR3 is built from 14 residues. The V and J ends lost 5 bases and 7 bases respectively, with 15 bases between them. The DNA for the CDR3 is TGTGCCAGCAGTATCCCGACAGGAGTAAATGAGCAGTTCTTC. It is translated as CASSIPTGVNEQFF.

The table lists this clonotype with many counts. The V gene is TRBV30, the J gene TRBJ2-2; TRBD1 is a possible D gene (5 bases). Germline V gene lookup returns CDR1 GTSNPN and CDR2 SVGIG (reference sequence). The CDR3 contains 12 residues. The V gene lost 6 bases and the J gene lost 9 bases, with 14 bases spanning the gap. CDR3 in amino acids: CACQGNSRELFF. In nucleotides, the CDR3 is TGTGCCTGCCAGGGTAACTCCAGGGAGCTGTTTTTT.